These T cell receptor beta chains were read from a single sample in a study of beta chain features in type 1 diabetes. Repertoires were generated with immunoSEQ multiplex PCR, while TCRdb's copy carries only in-frame clones and drops some. Of over 200,000 clones listed, 11% are singletons. The sample was naive CD4+ T cells from blood. The receptors derive from a man under 40 with type 1 diabetes. Both conserved end residues are part of each CDR3. A D gene is named only where the DNA matches it firmly. Only some rows state a clone size, as once, few, many or a class for expanded clones.

size: few; V: TRBV7-2; D: -; J: TRBJ1-2; DNA: TGTGCCAGCAGCTTTACAGGGAACTATGGCTACACCTTC; CDR3: CASSFTGNYGYTF
size: few; V: TRBV27; D: -; J: TRBJ2-6; DNA: TGTGCCAGCAGTTCTCACAGGGTCGGTTATGGGGCCAACGTCCTGACTTTC; CDR3: CASSSHRVGYGANVLTF
size: -; V: TRBV6-6; D: TRBD2; J: TRBJ2-7; DNA: TGTGCCAGCAGTCTTAGCGGGACCGCGAGCTCCTACGAGCAGTACTTC; CDR3: CASSLSGTASSYEQYF
size: -; V: TRBV18; D: -; J: TRBJ1-1; DNA: TGTGCCAGCTCCGAGGGCATGAACACTGAAGCTTTCTTT; CDR3: CASSEGMNTEAFF
size: few; V: TRBV5-1; D: -; J: TRBJ1-1; DNA: TGCGCCAGCAGCTTGTTTGGGGCATCGAACACTGAAGCTTTCTTT; CDR3: CASSLFGASNTEAFF
size: -; V: TRBV9; D: -; J: TRBJ2-3; DNA: TGTGCCAGCAGCGTAGGTGTCGGTTTCGATACGCAGTATTTT; CDR3: CASSVGVGFDTQYF
size: few; V: TRBV4-1; D: TRBD1; J: TRBJ1-5; DNA: TGCGCCAGCAGCCGGGACAGGGATCAGCCCCAGCATTTT; CDR3: CASSRDRDQPQHF
size: -; V: TRBV7-2; D: -; J: TRBJ1-1; DNA: TGTGCCACGGGACATCCGAACACTGAAGCTTTCTTT; CDR3: CATGHPNTEAFF
size: few; V: TRBV5-4; D: -; J: TRBJ2-7; DNA: TGTGCCAGCAGCTTGGGGCAGGGATTCTACGAGCAGTACTTC; CDR3: CASSLGQGFYEQYF
size: -; V: TRBV7-9; D: -; J: TRBJ2-3; DNA: TGTGCCAGCAGCCCAAGACAGGTTACAGATACGCAGTATTTT; CDR3: CASSPRQVTDTQYF
size: few; V: TRBV7-3; D: -; J: TRBJ2-1; DNA: TGTGCCAGCAGCTTAACCAGCGGGCCCTACAATGAGCAGTTCTTC; CDR3: CASSLTSGPYNEQFF
size: few; V: TRBV6-5; D: -; J: TRBJ1-1; DNA: TGTGCCAGCAGTTCGTCAGGGTTGAGTGGGACTGAAGCTTTCTTT; CDR3: CASSSSGLSGTEAFF
size: -; V: TRBV29-1; D: -; J: TRBJ2-2; DNA: TGCAGCGCACTCCCGTCGAGACAAACCGGGGAGCTGTTTTTT; CDR3: CSALPSRQTGELFF
size: few; V: TRBV7-9; D: -; J: TRBJ2-7; DNA: TGTGCCAGCAGCTATAGGTTTAATCCGGGGTCGCCCTACGAGCAGTACTTC; CDR3: CASSYRFNPGSPYEQYF
size: -; V: TRBV7-8; D: -; J: TRBJ2-1; DNA: TGTGCCAGCAGCCTCCGGGGAAGCTCCTACAATGAGCAGTTCTTC; CDR3: CASSLRGSSYNEQFF
size: few; V: TRBV29-1; D: -; J: TRBJ1-1; DNA: TGCAGCACGAACAGGGAGAACACTGAAGCTTTCTTT; CDR3: CSTNRENTEAFF
size: -; V: TRBV7-2; D: TRBD2; J: TRBJ2-1; DNA: TGTGCCAGCAGCTCCCGGACTAGCGGGGGGGCCTCCTACAATGAGCAGTTCTTC; CDR3: CASSSRTSGGASYNEQFF
size: -; V: TRBV2; D: -; J: TRBJ2-5; DNA: TGTGCCAGCACACCCAGAGAGACCCAGTACTTC; CDR3: CASTPRETQYF
size: -; V: TRBV7-3; D: -; J: TRBJ2-3; DNA: TGTGCCAGCAGCTTAACGGGGGGAAACACAGATACGCAGTATTTT; CDR3: CASSLTGGNTDTQYF
size: few; V: TRBV29-1; D: TRBD1; J: TRBJ1-1; DNA: TGCAGCACAAGACAGGGGTTGAACACTGAAGCTTTCTTT; CDR3: CSTRQGLNTEAFF
size: few; V: TRBV18; D: -; J: TRBJ2-7; DNA: TGTGCCAGCTCAAGACAGGATAGGGAGCAGTACTTC; CDR3: CASSRQDREQYF
size: -; V: TRBV29-1; D: -; J: TRBJ2-7; DNA: TGCAGCGTTGGGGCTGCTTTCCCCTCCTACGAGCAGTACTTC; CDR3: CSVGAAFPSYEQYF
size: few; V: TRBV29-1; D: -; J: TRBJ2-5; DNA: TGCAGCGTTGTTGCACAGAAGATTTCCAAGGAGACCCAGTACTTC; CDR3: CSVVAQKISKETQYF
size: few; V: TRBV6-1; D: TRBD1; J: TRBJ1-5; DNA: TGTGCCAGCAGTGACTGGACAGGGGGCAGGGATTATAGCAATCAGCCCCAGCATTTT; CDR3: CASSDWTGGRDYSNQPQHF
size: few; V: TRBV10-3; D: -; J: TRBJ2-5; DNA: TGTGCCATCAAGGGAGAGGAAGAGACCCAGTACTTC; CDR3: CAIKGEEETQYF
size: few; V: TRBV27; D: -; J: TRBJ2-2; DNA: TGTGCCAGCCGGCAGGGTCACTCGAACACCGGGGAGCTGTTTTTT; CDR3: CASRQGHSNTGELFF
size: -; V: TRBV29-1; D: TRBD1; J: TRBJ1-2; DNA: TGCAGCGTTGAGCCGACAGGGATATCCTATGGCTACACCTTC; CDR3: CSVEPTGISYGYTF
size: few; V: TRBV18; D: TRBD2; J: TRBJ2-7; DNA: TGTGCCAGCTCACCGGAGGCGGGACTAACCTACGAGCAGTACTTC; CDR3: CASSPEAGLTYEQYF